These 32 T cell receptor beta chains came from one sample sequenced in a study of T cells after yellow fever vaccination. TCRdb re-called the 5' RACE reads through MiXCR, storing one row per CDR3 protein. This table holds hundreds of thousands of distinct CDR3 sequences, roughly 4.3% found once. The input for sequencing was PBMCs, taken 5 days after the yellow fever booster vaccination. These receptors were taken from a man between 18 and 35 years old who received the YFV17D yellow fever vaccine.

There are many counts of this clonotype. CDR3 nucleotides: TGTGCCAGCAGTTTAACGGCAGTAGGTAGTCCTTACAATGAGCAGTTCTTC. This codes for CASSLTAVGSPYNEQFF. The rearrangement joins TRBV12-3 or TRBV12-4 to TRBJ2-1; no reliable D call. The CDR3 consists of 17 residues. Trimming shortened V by 2 bases and J by 4 bases, and 18 bases separated the two germline ends.

This clonotype was counted many times. This chain connects TRBV28 to TRBJ1-6; no clear D. There are 15 residues in the CDR3. Germline CDR1 MDHEN, CDR2 SYDVKM. Trimming shortened V by 5 bases and J by 8 bases, and 16 bases separated the two germline ends. The DNA for the CDR3 is TGTGCCAGCAGTCTCCTATCCCCCTCCGATTCACCCCTCCACTTT. Translation: CASSLLSPSDSPLHF.

The chain couples TRBV7-3 to TRBJ2-1; TRBD1 matches at 10 bases. Germline V lookup: CDR1 SGHTA, CDR2 FQGTGA. V dropped 2 bases and J dropped 9; count of bases not matched to a gene: 7. The CDR3 consists of 15 residues. CDR3: CASSLSGTGAGEQFF. The CDR3 coding sequence is TGTGCCAGCAGCTTATCAGGGACAGGGGCCGGTGAGCAGTTCTTC. Combining the CDR3 with reference TRBV7-3 and TRBJ2-1 gives the whole variable domain GAGVSQTPSNKVTEKGKYVELRCDPISGHTALYWYRQSLGQGPEFLIYFQGTGAADDSGLPNDRFFAVRPEGSVSTLKIQRTERGDSAVYLCASSLSGTGAGEQFFGPGTRLTVL.

This clonotype was observed many times. The chain links TRBV7-7 to TRBJ2-2; no clear D. The CDR3 has 14 residues. V lost 0 bases, J lost 4 bases, and 6 bases lay in between. Germline CDR1 reads SSHAT; CDR2 reads FNYEAQ (reference sequence). CDR3 DNA sequence: TGTGCCAGCAGCTTAGCACAGTTCACCGGGGAGCTGTTTTTT. Its protein product is CASSLAQFTGELFF.

In this sample, this clonotype turned up a few times. The chain uses TRBV6-4 and TRBJ2-7; tentative D call: TRBD2 (6 bases). The CDR3 extends over 14 amino acids. V was shortened by 8 bases and J by 2 bases, with 16 bases between the two germline ends. Germline CDR1 and CDR2: MRHNA and SNTAGT. The CDR3 DNA reads TGTGCCAGCCTCCGGGACTCCGAGGCCTACGAGCAGTACGTC. Its protein is CASLRDSEAYEQYV.

The chain is built from TRBV7-9 and TRBJ1-5; D is perhaps TRBD1 (6 bases). From germline, CDR1 is SEHNR and CDR2 FQNEAQ (reference sequence). V was shortened by 2 bases and J by 2 bases, with 13 bases between the two germline ends. This CDR3 has 16 residues. CDR3 nucleotides: TGTGCCAGCAGCTTAACCGGTGGGGGCGGCAATCAGCCCCAGCATTTT. It specifies CASSLTGGGGNQPQHF.

This clonotype turned up a few times. The V call is TRBV11-2, the J call TRBJ2-2; D gene ambiguous. V lost 4 bases and J 3 bases, leaving 6 bases between the germline ends. Germline V lookup: CDR1 SGHAT, CDR2 FQNNGV. The length of the CDR3 is 13 residues. The CDR3 sequence is CASSSWDTGELFF. The CDR3 DNA sequence: TGTGCCAGCAGCTCTTGGGACACCGGGGAGCTGTTTTTT.

This clonotype was picked up a small number of times. This chain connects TRBV28 to TRBJ1-1, with a tentative D call TRBD1 (5 bases). CDR1 is MDHEN and CDR2 is SYDVKM in the germline V gene. The V end was cut by 5 bases, the J end by 4 bases, with 8 bases between. This CDR3 spans 12 amino acids. CDR3 sequence reads: CASSGGSTEAFF. DNA for the CDR3: TGTGCCAGCAGTGGGGGTAGCACTGAAGCTTTCTTT.

CDR3 DNA: TGCGCCAGCAGCCAAGAGGCAGGGGGTCGCGAGCAGTACTTC. As protein: CASSQEAGGREQYF. This sequence joins TRBV4-3 and TRBJ2-7; 7 positions agree with TRBD1. CDR3 size: 14 residues. Germline loops: CDR1 LGHNA, CDR2 YSLEER. J lost 6 bases, V lost 0 bases, and 5 bases had no gene match.

In its sample, this clonotype was seen many times. J is TRBJ2-7 and V is TRBV18; a weak D match, TRBD1 (5 bases). V lost 2 bases and J lost 3, with 14 bases in between. The CDR3 runs 15 residues. In germline, CDR1 is KGHSH, CDR2 LQKENI. CDR3 sequence (DNA): TGTGCCAGCTCACCAGTACAGGCCCACCACTACGAGCAGTACGTC. Protein sequence: CASSPVQAHHYEQYV.

This clonotype was seen only a few times. The V call is TRBV18, the J call TRBJ1-2; TRBD1 aligns across 10 bases. The CDR3 length is 14 residues. The germline V gene encodes CDR1 KGHSH and CDR2 LQKENI. V lost 2 bases to trimming and J lost 4 bases; unmatched junction nucleotides: 1. The CDR3 spells CASSPGQGVYGYTF. As DNA, the CDR3 is TGTGCCAGCTCACCAGGACAGGGGGTCTATGGCTACACCTTC.

The rearrangement uses TRBV6-5 and TRBJ1-6; tentative D call: TRBD1 (6 bases). The V end was cut by 0 bases, the J end by 7 bases, with 16 bases between. This CDR3 is 17 amino acids long. Germline CDR1 is MNHEY and CDR2 is SVGAGI. The DNA of the CDR3 is TGTGCCAGCAGTTACTCGTTAGGGGGAGGACCAAATTCACCCCTCCACTTT. The encoded protein is CASSYSLGGGPNSPLHF.

This clonotype has just a few counts. This chain connects TRBV20-1 to TRBJ2-1; D call uncertain. CDR3 length equals 12 residues. From germline, CDR1 is DFQATT and CDR2 SNEGSKA (reference sequence). Trimming removed 3 bases from V and 3 bases from J, with 6 bases in between. The CDR3, as DNA: TGCAGTGCTAGGTGGGGCTACAATGAGCAGTTCTTC. Encoded protein: CSARWGYNEQFF.

This clonotype was detected only a few times. V gene TRBV10-3 combines with J gene TRBJ2-5, with TRBD1 identical over 7 bases. This CDR3 comprises 14 residues. Germline V gives CDR1 ENHRY, CDR2 SYGVKD. V lost 10 bases and J lost 0; bases outside the gene matches: 8. CDR3 loop: CATRTGRYQETQYF. The CDR3 coding sequence is TGTGCCACCCGGACAGGAAGGTACCAAGAGACCCAGTACTTC.

This clonotype occurred a few times. The chain recombines TRBV4-3 with TRBJ2-7; D perhaps matches TRBD1 (6 bases). Germline assignment: CDR1 LGHNA and CDR2 YSLEER. The CDR3 is made up of 15 amino acids. V was shortened by 0 bases and J by 2 bases, with 11 bases between the two germline ends. The CDR3 DNA reads as TGCGCCAGCAGCCAAGAAGGTCCAGGGGCCTACGAGCAGTACTTC. This translates into CASSQEGPGAYEQYF.

The sample holds a few counts of this clonotype. The chain carries TRBV7-9 and TRBJ2-5, with a tentative D call TRBD2 (6 bases). This CDR3 is 12 amino acids long. In germline, CDR1 is SEHNR, CDR2 FQNEAQ (reference sequence). With 8 bases removed from V and 5 bases from J, the gap between germline ends came to 12 bases. The CDR3 reads CASGISGETQYF. The CDR3 bases are TGTGCCAGCGGGATCAGCGGGGAGACCCAGTACTTC.

This chain uses TRBV21-1 with TRBJ1-1. TRBV21-1 is classified as a pseudogene. The CDR3 extends over 11 amino acids. This CDR3 reads CASSSSKWAFF. The CDR3 DNA follows: TGTGCCAGCAGCTCAAGTAAATGGGCTTTCTTT.

This clonotype has ten or more counts. The rearrangement joins TRBV6-2 or TRBV6-3 to TRBJ1-6; D is possibly TRBD1 (6 bases). The ends were cut back, 2 bases at V and 13 bases at J, with 15 bases in the middle. In germline, CDR1 is MNHEY, CDR2 SVGEGT. The CDR3 loop spans 14 amino acids. DNA of the CDR3: TGTGCCAGCAGTTACCCTCGGCCAGGGGATCCCCTCCACTTT. Protein sequence: CASSYPRPGDPLHF.

This clonotype was detected a few times. The chain carries TRBV5-1 and TRBJ2-7; D tentatively fits TRBD1 or TRBD2 (5 bases each). Germline CDR1 reads SGHRS; CDR2 reads YFSETQ. The CDR3 totals 12 residues. The ends were cut back, 1 base at V and 6 bases at J, with 8 bases in the middle. CDR3 loop: CASSLKGSEQYF. CDR3 coding DNA: TGCGCCAGCAGCTTGAAGGGGAGCGAGCAGTACTTC. The whole variable domain, filled in from reference TRBV5-1 and TRBJ2-7, reads KAGVTQTPRYLIKTRGQQVTLSCSPISGHRSVSWYQQTPGQGLQFLFEYFSETQRNKGNFPGRFSGRQFSNSRSEMNVSTLELGDSALYLCASSLKGSEQYFGPGTRLTVT.

This clonotype has just a few counts. The chain combines TRBV12-3 or TRBV12-4 with TRBJ2-2, with a weak D call TRBD1 (6 bases). Trimming stripped 7 bases from V and 7 bases from J, with 13 bases between. The CDR3 extends over 13 amino acids. Written as DNA, the CDR3 is TGTGCCAGCACCCTAGGACAGAACGGGGAGCTGTTTTTT. Translated, it gives CASTLGQNGELFF.

This clonotype has more than one count but fewer than ten. The chain uses TRBV4-1 and TRBJ2-7; the D gene is possibly TRBD2 (5 bases). V was shortened by 1 base and J by 5 bases, with 15 bases between the two germline ends. Germline V gene data show CDR1 as MGHRA and CDR2 as YSYEKL. The CDR3 is 15 residues long. The CDR3 region has the DNA TGCGCCAGCAGCCAAGGCATGGGAGAAAGCGACGAGCAGTACGTC. It specifies CASSQGMGESDEQYV.

The J gene is TRBJ2-7, the V gene TRBV30; D not resolved. The CDR3 has 14 residues. In germline, CDR1 is GTSNPN, CDR2 SVGIG (reference sequence). Trimming removed 2 bases from V and 6 bases from J, with 17 bases in between. The CDR3 spells CAWSSLTWFGEQYF. DNA for the CDR3: TGTGCCTGGAGTTCGCTCACCTGGTTCGGCGAGCAGTACTTC.

The table lists this clonotype with a few counts. This chain uses TRBV5-1 with TRBJ2-3, with D tentatively TRBD1 (5 bases). V gave up 0 bases and J gave up 0 bases, with 11 bases separating them. Germline-derived CDR1 and CDR2 are SGHRS and YFSETQ. This CDR3 region has 16 residues. CDR3 DNA: TGCGCCAGCAGCTTGGATTCAGGGCTTAGCACAGATACGCAGTATTTT. This encodes CASSLDSGLSTDTQYF.

This clonotype was seen many times. The chain recombines TRBV20-1 with TRBJ1-1; D perhaps matches TRBD1 (6 bases). The germline gives CDR1 DFQATT, CDR2 SNEGSKA (reference sequence). The V and J ends lost 6 bases and 6 bases respectively, with 23 bases between them. CDR3 length: 15 amino acids. The CDR3 spells CSAKGGRGTIAEAFF. For the CDR3, the DNA is TGCAGTGCCAAGGGGGGCAGGGGTACAATAGCTGAAGCTTTCTTT.

This rearrangement joins TRBV4-3 to TRBJ1-6; D remains ambiguous. Germline CDR1 is LGHNA and CDR2 is YSLEER. This CDR3 region has 14 residues. V gave up 0 bases and J gave up 6 bases, with 6 bases separating them. The CDR3 DNA is TGCGCCAGCAGCCAAGATAGAAGTAATTCACCCCTCCACTTT. This gives the protein CASSQDRSNSPLHF.

DNA for the CDR3: TGTGCCAGCAGCTATCCCCCTTCCGCGCTGGGTGGCTACACCTTC. Encoded protein: CASSYPPSALGGYTF. The chain uses TRBV7-9 and TRBJ1-2; no clear D. The V end lost 4 bases, the J end lost 7 bases, and 19 bases lay between the germline ends. From germline, CDR1 is SEHNR and CDR2 FQNEAQ (reference sequence). The CDR3 extends over 15 amino acids.

This clonotype was found many times. The chain has TRBV27 and TRBJ2-5; D perhaps matches TRBD2 (6 bases). Germline CDR1 and CDR2: MNHEY and SMNVEV (reference sequence). The CDR3 is made up of 15 amino acids. V was pared by 8 bases and J by 2 bases, with 18 bases between. The CDR3 here is CASASLGAGQETQYF. The DNA for the CDR3 is TGTGCCAGCGCCTCACTAGGAGCGGGTCAAGAGACCCAGTACTTC.

The chain combines TRBV3-1 with TRBJ2-5; possible D gene TRBD2, 5 bases. The germline V gene encodes CDR1 LGHDT and CDR2 YNNKEL (reference sequence). V dropped 0 bases and J dropped 5 bases, with 10 bases sitting between them. CDR3 length: 14 amino acids. The DNA for the CDR3 is TGTGCCAGCAGCCAAGAGGGAGCCCACGAGACCCAGTACTTC. As protein: CASSQEGAHETQYF.

The gene calls are TRBV7-2 and TRBJ1-6; D gene uncertain. The CDR3 spans 16 residues. Germline V gene sequence: CDR1 SGHTA, CDR2 FQGNSA. V was cut by 6 bases and J by 4 bases, with 16 bases left in between. Here the CDR3 DNA reads TGTGCCAGCAGTCCTAGCCCCCTCGGTTATAATTCACCCCTCCACTTT. This codes for CASSPSPLGYNSPLHF.

The chain couples TRBV19 to TRBJ2-6, with TRBD1 matching over 8 bases. Losses at the gene ends were 4 bases for V and 2 bases for J; bases not matched to a gene: 4. The CDR3 spans 16 residues. Germline loops: CDR1 LNHDA, CDR2 SQIVND (reference sequence). CDR3 coding DNA: TGTGCCAGTAGTAAGGACAGGGAGGCTGGGGCCAACGTCCTGACTTTC. Translated: CASSKDREAGANVLTF.

The J gene is TRBJ1-2, the V gene TRBV5-6, with D maybe TRBD1 (5 bases). From germline, CDR1 is SGHDT and CDR2 YYEEEE. This CDR3 spans 12 amino acids. The V gene lost 4 bases and the J gene lost 9 bases, with 13 bases spanning the gap. The CDR3 DNA reads TGTGCCAGCAGCCCGCCTCAGGGCCGCTACACCTTC. It encodes CASSPPQGRYTF. Based on the CDR3 plus reference TRBV5-6 and TRBJ1-2, the full variable domain is DAGVTQSPTHLIKTRGQQVTLRCSPKSGHDTVSWYQQALGQGPQFIFQYYEEEERQRGNFPDRFSGHQFPNYSSELNVNALLLGDSALYLCASSPPQGRYTFGSGTRLTVV.

The chain links TRBV18 to TRBJ1-5, with 9 bases lining up with TRBD1. Germline assignment: CDR1 KGHSH and CDR2 LQKENI. Unmatched junction bases numbered 4, after V lost 5 bases and J lost 5 bases. The CDR3 is made up of 14 amino acids. CDR3 nucleotides: TGTGCCAGCTCAAAGACAGGGGGACATCAGCCCCAGCATTTT. The encoded protein is CASSKTGGHQPQHF. The full variable domain, its missing parts supplied by reference TRBV18 and TRBJ1-5, is NAGVMQNPRHLVRRRGQEARLRCSPMKGHSHVYWYRQLPEEGLKFMVYLQKENIIDESGMPKERFSAEFPKEGPSILRIQQVVRGDSAAYFCASSKTGGHQPQHFGDGTRLSIL.